Listed here is a single TCR beta chain. Authors' data handling: For nucleated cells, counts were estimated from reference gene primer amplification. Sequencing was performed with immunoSEQ multiplex PCR; in TCRdb, only in-frame clones are kept and a portion is missing. V and J calls and clone size follow that table, whereas D and trimming were derived from the DNA. This sample yields roughly 100,000 clones, of which approximately 84% are seen a single time; around 9.5% belongs to the top ten. The sample belongs to a study of blood T cell repertoires in COVID-19. Study details: From T cells, B-cell-depleted T cells, or PBMCs came the material, which was cDNA or gDNA.

Trimming cost V 5 bases and J 8 bases, with 12 bases left between them. The V gene's germline CDR1 is LNHDA and CDR2 SQIVND (reference sequence). This CDR3 is 12 amino acids long. Input material: peripheral blood. This clonotype was sampled from a man aged 35-49 years with active or convalescent COVID-19. The chain is built from TRBV19 and TRBJ1-2; no definite D call. CDR3 in amino acids: CASSPTGGGYTF. In DNA form, the CDR3 reads TGTGCCAGTAGTCCCACGGGAGGGGGCTACACCTTC.